The 2 T cell receptor beta chains given below trace back to one sample, sequenced in a study of cytomegalovirus exposure and HLA in healthy donors. The PCR used 60 Vbeta and 13 Jbeta primers. Sequencing used immunoSEQ multiplex PCR; TCRdb keeps in-frame clones, though not all of them. The table shows about 180,000 clones, with roughly 85% occurring only once. The sample was PBMCs. The receptors shown here come from a woman in her thirties or forties in good health and CMV-seronegative.

The chain carries TRBV6-1 and TRBJ1-2; D perhaps matches TRBD1 (6 bases). Between the trimmed V and J ends, which lost 1 base and 4 bases, there was a span of 13 bases. This CDR3 is built from 15 residues. CDR1 is MNHNS and CDR2 is SASEGT in the germline V gene. DNA for the CDR3: TGTGCCAGCAGTGAAGAGGCAGGGGCGGCCTATGGCTACACCTTC. Its translation is CASSEEAGAAYGYTF.

The gene calls are TRBV5-1 and TRBJ2-5; TRBD2 might be the D (6 bases). The CDR3 totals 16 residues. The germline V and J ends were trimmed by 0 bases and 4 bases, with 16 bases remaining between them. From germline, CDR1 is SGHRS and CDR2 YFSETQ. The CDR3 region has the DNA TGCGCCAGCAGCTTGGCCGGAGGGCGGGCCACAGAGACCCAGTACTTC. Encoded protein: CASSLAGGRATETQYF.